The rows below give T cell receptor beta chains drawn from one sample of a study of early T cells in non-severe SARS-CoV-2 infection. TCRdb re-called the 5' RACE reads with MiXCR, one entry per CDR3 protein. This table has 45,000 to 55,000 distinct CDR3 sequences, around a tenth appearing once. The sequencing sample was made of whole blood. The source is an adult who was a healthcare worker with PCR-confirmed SARS-CoV-2 infection or an uninfected control (not recorded which). CDR3s include the opening cysteine and the closing phenylalanine or tryptophan. The D gene is left open where the match is weak. A clone size is listed for some rows: how often the clone was seen (once, few, many), or a class if it is expanded.

d_call | j_call | v_call | clone_size | cdr3_nt | cdr3_aa
. | TRBJ1-1 | TRBV20-1 | many | TGCAGTGCTTCTATACGGGACACTGAAGCTTTCTTT | CSASIRDTEAFF
TRBD2 | TRBJ2-5 | TRBV10-3 | . | TGTGCCATCAGTGAGTCTCTTAGCGGGAGAGGGCAAGAGACCCAGTACTTC | CAISESLSGRGQETQYF
TRBD2 | TRBJ2-3 | TRBV11-1 | . | TGTGCCAGCAGCGCCGGACTAGCGGGAGGAGAGACAGATACGCAGTATTTT | CASSAGLAGGETDTQYF
. | TRBJ2-7 | TRBV30 | few | TGTGCCTGGAGTGCATCCTACGAGCAGTACTTC | CAWSASYEQYF
TRBD1 | TRBJ2-3 | TRBV9 | few | TGTGCCAGCAGCGTAACCACCCGGACAGGAGGTACAGATACGCAGTATTTT | CASSVTTRTGGTDTQYF
TRBD1 | TRBJ1-2 | TRBV28 | . | TGTGCCAGCAGGGCAGGGGGATTTTATGGCTACACCTTC | CASRAGGFYGYTF
TRBD1 | TRBJ2-7 | TRBV28 | . | TGTGCCAGCAGTTTTTCGGACAGGCCCTACGAGCAGTACTTC | CASSFSDRPYEQYF
. | TRBJ2-5 | TRBV2 | . | TGTGCCAGCATCGCCTCTTACCAAGAGACCCAGTACTTC | CASIASYQETQYF
TRBD2 | TRBJ2-2 | TRBV2 | many | TGTGCCAGCAGGGGGACTAGCGGGAGGACCACCGGGGAGCTGTTTTTT | CASRGTSGRTTGELFF
TRBD2 | TRBJ2-5 | TRBV7-6 | many | TGTGCCAGCAGCCCAGGGACTAGCGGGGGGGTAGTAGAGACCCAGTACTTC | CASSPGTSGGVVETQYF
. | TRBJ1-5 | TRBV28 | few | TGTGCCAGCAGCCAGGGAGGCAGCAATCAGCCCCAGCATTTT | CASSQGGSNQPQHF
. | TRBJ1-1 | TRBV9 | few | TGTGCCAGCAGCGTATATGGGGGCACGAACACTGAAGCTTTCTTT | CASSVYGGTNTEAFF
. | TRBJ1-1 | TRBV12-3/TRBV12-4 | . | TGTGCCAGCAGTTTTCGGGCTTTGTGGAACACTGAAGCTTTCTTT | CASSFRALWNTEAFF
. | TRBJ2-2 | TRBV5-1 | few | TGCGCCAGCAGCCTGGGGGTGTCCGACACCGGGGAGCTGTTTTTT | CASSLGVSDTGELFF
TRBD1 | TRBJ1-1 | TRBV7-6 | few | TGTGCCAGCAGCTTAGCGTTGGACAGGGATACTGAAGCTTTCTTT | CASSLALDRDTEAFF
. | TRBJ1-5 | TRBV3-1 | few | TGTGCCAGCAGCCAAGATCAGGGGCGCAATCAGCCCCAGCATTTT | CASSQDQGRNQPQHF
TRBD1 | TRBJ2-3 | TRBV10-3 | few | TGTGCCATCAGTGAGTCGTCAGGGGGCCCAGATACGCAGTATTTT | CAISESSGGPDTQYF
. | TRBJ2-2 | TRBV11-3 | many | TGTGCCAGCAGCCGATTCCCAGGGCTGAACACCGGGGAGCTGTTTTTT | CASSRFPGLNTGELFF
. | TRBJ2-7 | TRBV3-1 | . | TGTGCCAGCAGCCAAGATATTAGAGGGAGCTACGAGCAGTACTTC | CASSQDIRGSYEQYF
. | TRBJ1-2 | TRBV28 | few | TGTGCCAGCAGGCAAGGACATCCTAATGGCTACACCTTC | CASRQGHPNGYTF
. | TRBJ2-3 | TRBV20-1 | . | TGCAGCGCTCTTGGACCCCTAGCCACAGATACGCAGTATTTT | CSALGPLATDTQYF
. | TRBJ2-3 | TRBV12-2 | few | TGTGCAAGTCGCTTAGTGGTGGACCAATCGCAGTATTTT | CASRLVVDQSQYF
TRBD1 | TRBJ2-1 | TRBV7-2 | few | TGTGCCAGCAGCCTCGACAGGGGACCCTACAATGAGCAGTTCTTC | CASSLDRGPYNEQFF
TRBD1 | TRBJ1-3 | TRBV12-3/TRBV12-4 | few | TGTGCCAGCAGTGAGGGGACAGGGGGCTCTGGAAACACCATATATTTT | CASSEGTGGSGNTIYF
. | TRBJ1-5 | TRBV20-1 | . | TGCAGTGCTCCGGTGGGGGTGAATCAGCCCCAGCATTTT | CSAPVGVNQPQHF
. | TRBJ2-7 | TRBV28 | few | TGTGCCAGCAGACTAAGGACCGATGCCTACGAGCAGTACTTC | CASRLRTDAYEQYF
TRBD2 | TRBJ2-3 | TRBV11-2 | medium-sized | TGTGCCAGCAGCGGCGGGACTAGCGGGAGAAGGTATACGCAGTATTTT | CASSGGTSGRRYTQYF
. | TRBJ2-2 | TRBV28 | many | TGTGCCAGCAGGCAGGGGGGGACCGGGGAGCTGTTTTTT | CASRQGGTGELFF
. | TRBJ2-5 | TRBV7-9 | many | TGTGCCAGCAGCTTGGCGGGGATCCAAGAGACCCAGTACTTC | CASSLAGIQETQYF
. | TRBJ2-5 | TRBV5-1 | many | TGCGCCAGCAGCCCGGTCACCCACGAGACCCAGTACTTC | CASSPVTHETQYF
TRBD2 | TRBJ2-7 | TRBV6-6 | many | TGTGCCAGCAGTTCTCCCGGGGGGAGTAGGAGCTACGAGCAGTACTTC | CASSSPGGSRSYEQYF
TRBD2 | TRBJ2-1 | TRBV7-8 | . | TGTGCCAGCAGCCTTAGGACTAGCGGGAACGATAATGAGCAGTTCTTC | CASSLRTSGNDNEQFF
. | TRBJ1-4 | TRBV3-1 | many | TGTGCCAGCAGCCAAGCAGGGTGGAATGAAAAACTGTTTTTT | CASSQAGWNEKLFF
. | TRBJ2-2 | TRBV14 | . | TGTGCCAGCAGCCCCTTCACAGAGGTCACTGGGGAGCTGTTTTTT | CASSPFTEVTGELFF
. | TRBJ1-2 | TRBV9 | . | TGTGCCGGCAGCGTCGACGGAACCTATGGCTACACCTTC | CAGSVDGTYGYTF
. | TRBJ1-6 | TRBV14 | few | TGTGCCAGCAGCCAAGATTTTTCCACGTCACCCCTCCACTTT | CASSQDFSTSPLHF
TRBD2 | TRBJ2-1 | TRBV7-3 | many | TGTGCCAGCAGCTTAGCGGGAGGAAACAATGAGCAGTTCTTC | CASSLAGGNNEQFF
. | TRBJ2-7 | TRBV5-4 | many | TGTGCCAGCAGCTTCGAATTGAGCGTGTACGAGCAGTACTTC | CASSFELSVYEQYF
. | TRBJ2-2 | TRBV27 | . | TGTGCCAGCAGTTTAATGGGCACCGGGGAGCTGTTTTTT | CASSLMGTGELFF
. | TRBJ2-7 | TRBV6-5 | few | TGTGCCAGCAGTTACTCGTACAGGGCCCCCTACGAGCAGTACTTC | CASSYSYRAPYEQYF
. | TRBJ1-3 | TRBV6-6 | few | TGTGCGAGCAAGGAGAGTAACTCTGGAAACACCATATATTTT | CASKESNSGNTIYF
TRBD1 | TRBJ2-7 | TRBV6-5 | many | TGTGCCAGCAGAATGACAGGGGGGTACAGCTCCTACGAGCAGTACTTC | CASRMTGGYSSYEQYF
. | TRBJ2-2 | TRBV20-1 | many | TGCAGTGCTAGTCCACAGGCCACCGGGGAGCTGTTTTTT | CSASPQATGELFF
. | TRBJ1-5 | TRBV2 | once | TGTGCCAGCCGCCGGGACACCAATCAGCCCCAGCATTTT | CASRRDTNQPQHF
. | TRBJ2-5 | TRBV12-3/TRBV12-4 | few | TGTGCCAGCACCCCGGGACTTGGGGAGACCCAGTACTTC | CASTPGLGETQYF
. | TRBJ1-6 | TRBV27 | few | TGTGCCAGCAGTTCCGGGACCGCCCGCAATTCACCCCTCCACTTT | CASSSGTARNSPLHF
. | TRBJ2-2 | TRBV6-5 | many | TGTGCCAGTGAATCGAACACCGGGGAGCTGTTTTTT | CASESNTGELFF
. | TRBJ2-3 | TRBV11-2 | many | TGTGCCAGCACTTCGGAGGGAACCAGCACAGATACGCAGTATTTT | CASTSEGTSTDTQYF
. | TRBJ1-1 | TRBV6-1 | few | TGTGCCAGCAGCGTCATACAGGACACTGAAGCTTTCTTT | CASSVIQDTEAFF
. | TRBJ2-1 | TRBV29-1 | . | TGCAGCGTTGAAAGGGTAGCGAATGACAATGAGCAGTTCTTC | CSVERVANDNEQFF
. | TRBJ2-7 | TRBV7-2 | few | TGTGCCAGCAGCTTAGGGACCCAAGGTATCGGCGAGCAGTACTTC | CASSLGTQGIGEQYF
. | TRBJ2-7 | TRBV20-1 | many | TGCAGTGCTAGAGGGGGGCGGGAGTACGAGCAGTACTTC | CSARGGREYEQYF
. | TRBJ2-3 | TRBV6-1 | many | TGTGCCAGCAGTGATAAAACCGGAGGGGGTCGGCAGTATTTT | CASSDKTGGGRQYF
. | TRBJ2-2 | TRBV12-3/TRBV12-4 | few | TGTGCCAGCAGCCCCGTGGAGACCGGGGAGCTGTTTTTT | CASSPVETGELFF
. | TRBJ2-7 | TRBV5-1 | few | TGCGCCAGCAGCCCGGGACTGAACGCCTACGAGCAGTACTTC | CASSPGLNAYEQYF
. | TRBJ1-5 | TRBV10-3 | . | TGTGCCATCAAGGAGGGCTTAGAGGGCAATCAGCCCCAGCATTTT | CAIKEGLEGNQPQHF
. | TRBJ1-1 | TRBV14 | many | TGTGCCAGCAGCCAAGATACGAGGACCTTAACTGACACTGAAGCTTTCTTT | CASSQDTRTLTDTEAFF
. | TRBJ2-3 | TRBV5-1 | once | TGCGCCAGCAGCTTGGCCTCAGATACGCAGTATTTT | CASSLASDTQYF
TRBD2 | TRBJ2-1 | TRBV19 | . | TGTGCCTCTACGGGAACGCGGGAGGTCTTTGAGCAGTTCTTC | CASTGTREVFEQFF